The 8 T cell receptor beta chains given below trace back to one sample, sequenced in a study of shared clonotypes between healthy human individuals. Data came from immunoSEQ multiplex PCR; TCRdb stores just in-frame clones and leaves some out. The profile shows fewer than 3 million clones, 85% to 95% of them singletons. Sequenced sample: naive CD4+ T cells from PBMCs. Subset given: CD45RA+ positively selected. The receptors stem from a man younger than 35 in good health. Some clones in this sample may be carry-over from other donors' samples.

The chain joins TRBV5-1 to TRBJ2-7; possibly TRBD1 for D (5 bases). CDR1 and CDR2 from the germline V gene are SGHRS and YFSETQ. The CDR3 is made up of 15 amino acids. The ends were cut back, 2 bases at V and 4 bases at J, with 16 bases in the middle. This CDR3 reads CASSFTPTDSYEQYF. CDR3 bases: TGCGCCAGCAGCTTCACACCCACCGACAGTTACGAGCAGTACTTC.

This clone was detected only once. CDR3 region: CASSTGSSGNTIYF. DNA for the CDR3: TGTGCCAGCAGTACAGGGAGCTCTGGAAACACCATATATTTT. The chain uses TRBV7-3 and TRBJ1-3, with D perhaps TRBD1 (6 bases). V lost 6 bases and J 0 bases, leaving 9 bases between the germline ends. This CDR3 is built from 14 residues. From germline, CDR1 is SGHTA and CDR2 FQGTGA.

The chain is built from TRBV2 and TRBJ2-3, with a possible D match to TRBD1 (6 bases). Germline V gene data show CDR1 as SNHLY and CDR2 as FYNNEI. The V end lost 1 base, the J end lost 7 bases, and 15 bases lay between the germline ends. The CDR3 length is 15 residues. The CDR3 here is CASSEGVRGMNTQYF. DNA of the CDR3: TGTGCCAGCAGTGAAGGGGTCAGGGGCATGAATACGCAGTATTTT.

Details on this clone: Different DNA sequences within this sample yield the same CDR3. The genes are TRBV20-1 and TRBJ2-7; D is ambiguous. There are 11 residues in the CDR3. Trimming shortened V by 3 bases and J by 4 bases, and 7 bases separated the two germline ends. Germline CDR1 reads DFQATT; CDR2 reads SNEGSKA (reference sequence). CDR3 in DNA: TGCAGTGCTAGTACACAGTACGAGCAGTACTTC. Protein sequence: CSASTQYEQYF.

The rearrangement uses TRBV6-6 and TRBJ1-4; 12 bases fit TRBD1. Per germline, CDR1 MNHNY and CDR2 SVGAGI (reference sequence). The CDR3 extends over 15 amino acids. The trim removed 5 bases at V and 8 bases at J, leaving 6 bases unmatched. The chain's CDR3 is CASSGGTGGREKLFF. The CDR3 nucleotides read TGTGCCAGCAGTGGAGGGACAGGGGGCCGAGAAAAACTGTTTTTT.

This clone has more than one count but fewer than ten. Other DNA sequences of this sample code for an identical CDR3. The chain recombines TRBV5-1 with TRBJ2-7, with D perhaps matching TRBD2 (5 bases). V shed 1 base and J shed 0 bases, with 8 bases lying between them. CDR3 size: 14 residues. Germline lookup yields CDR1 SGHRS and CDR2 YFSETQ. CDR3 bases: TGCGCCAGCAGCTTGACCGGGGACTCCTACGAGCAGTACTTC. Protein sequence: CASSLTGDSYEQYF.

The chain carries TRBV5-6 and TRBJ2-6; D remains unclear. CDR1 and CDR2 (germline): SGHDT, YYEEEE. The CDR3 length is 14 residues. V dropped 4 bases and J dropped 4 bases, with 9 bases sitting between them. The CDR3 DNA follows: TGTGCCAGCAGCCCTTCGAGGGGGGCCAACGTCCTGACTTTC. Its translation: CASSPSRGANVLTF.

Note on this clone: This same CDR3 is encoded by further DNA sequences in the sample. The V and J genes are TRBV4-1 and TRBJ2-5; a weak D match, TRBD2 (6 bases). The ends were cut back, 4 bases at V and 2 bases at J, with 14 bases in the middle. There are 15 residues in the CDR3. Per germline, CDR1 MGHRA and CDR2 YSYEKL. CDR3 sequence reads: CASSRGTAGQETQYF. The CDR3 nucleotides read TGCGCCAGCAGCCGAGGGACTGCGGGACAAGAGACCCAGTACTTC.